The clone carrying this T cell receptor (beta chain) was found a few times. Enrolled during active infection, Seattle patients were then followed longitudinally. Germline V gene lookup returns CDR1 SQVTM and CDR2 ANQGSEA. The CDR3 extends over 17 amino acids. J gave up 4 bases and V 7 bases, and 16 bases lay outside the gene matches. Sequencing used immunoSEQ multiplex PCR; TCRdb keeps in-frame clones, though not all of them. The table records 150,000 or so clones, roughly 88% of them present only once. This record belongs to a study of blood T cell repertoires in COVID-19. Overall study: The cDNA or gDNA used as material had been derived from T cells, B-cell-depleted T cells, or PBMCs.

This chain connects TRBV29-1 to TRBJ2-2; 9 bases align to TRBD1. Material for sequencing was peripheral blood. The origin of this receptor is a man between 60 and 70 years old with COVID-19, enrolled during active disease. This CDR3 reads CSALSLPGQGTTGELFF. For the CDR3, the DNA is TGCAGCGCACTAAGTTTACCGGGACAGGGTACCACCGGGGAGCTGTTTTTT.